This T cell receptor beta chain came from a study of shared clonotypes between healthy human individuals. Study at large: Per donor, three plates held CD4 naive cells, three held CD4 memory, two held CD8 naive and one held CD8 memory.

It was into CD45RA+ naive and CD45RA-negative memory subsets that the CD4+ cells were split. Generated by immunoSEQ multiplex PCR, the TCRdb table keeps only in-frame clones and is missing some. The sample lists 2,500,000 or so clones; around 93% were seen once. V was trimmed by 2 bases and J by 0 bases, leaving 21 bases between them. CDR3 length: 19 amino acids. CDR1 and CDR2 (germline): KGHSH, LQKENI. The sample comprised naive CD4+ T cells from PBMCs. Subset described: CD45RA+ positively selected. This chain uses TRBV18 with TRBJ2-3; D not certain. The TCR originated in a man in his late teens or twenties in good health. Some clones in this sample may be carry-over from other donors' samples. CDR3 sequence reads: CASSPIPSKSPASTDTQYF. The CDR3 DNA reads as TGTGCCAGCTCACCAATCCCCTCGAAGAGCCCTGCCAGCACAGATACGCAGTATTTT.